The 27 T cell receptor beta chains listed next were all sequenced from one sample in a study of shared clonotypes between healthy human individuals. Naive CD8 cells lacked CD45RO, underwent positive selection for CCR7 and left out terminally differentiated effector memory CD45RA+ cells. Data came from immunoSEQ multiplex PCR; TCRdb stores just in-frame clones and leaves some out. The sample lists more than 600,000 clones, 92% occurring once. Sequenced input: naive CD8+ T cells sorted from blood. Receptors originate from a man aged 25-40 years in good health.

The chain recombines TRBV6-1 with TRBJ2-7; no definite D call. The germline V gene encodes CDR1 MNHNS and CDR2 SASEGT. The CDR3 runs 13 residues. Trimming took 1 base from V and 6 from J, leaving 10 bases between them. CDR3 bases: TGTGCCAGCAGTGAAGAAAATCAGGTCGAGCAGTACTTC. Its translation: CASSEENQVEQYF.

The chain has TRBV29-1 and TRBJ2-7, with 11 positions matching TRBD1. The V segment lost 2 bases and the J segment 3 bases; nucleotides outside the gene matches: 6. There are 15 residues in the CDR3. Looked up from germline, CDR1 is SQVTM and CDR2 is ANQGSEA. The CDR3 nucleotides are TGCAGCGTTGAACGGTTGGGACAGGGGGGCTACGAGCAGTACTTC. Translating it yields CSVERLGQGGYEQYF.

This chain connects TRBV4-1 to TRBJ2-3, with D tentatively TRBD1 or TRBD2 (5 bases each). The CDR3 loop spans 16 amino acids. V lost 3 bases and J lost 3, with 16 bases in between. Germline V gives CDR1 MGHRA, CDR2 YSYEKL. CDR3: CASSQSGTPPTDTQYF. CDR3 DNA: TGCGCCAGCAGCCAGTCCGGGACCCCACCAACAGATACGCAGTATTTT.

This clone was observed once. This chain connects TRBV7-8 to TRBJ2-5; D might be TRBD2 (5 bases). Trimming shortened V by 1 base and J by 4 bases, and 13 bases separated the two germline ends. Germline V gene sequence: CDR1 SGHVS, CDR2 FQNEAQ. CDR3 size: 15 residues. The CDR3 sequence: CASSLGGLVGETQYF. In nucleotides, the CDR3 is TGTGCCAGCAGCTTAGGAGGGCTAGTAGGAGAGACCCAGTACTTC.

The CDR3 loop reads CASSPFPRGLDSGANVLTF. CDR3 DNA: TGTGCCAGCAGCCCATTCCCCCGGGGCCTTGACTCTGGGGCCAACGTCCTGACTTTC. The chain joins TRBV7-8 to TRBJ2-6; D possibly matches TRBD1 or TRBD2 (5 bases each). Trimming cost V 5 bases and J 0 bases, with 20 bases left between them. The germline V gene encodes CDR1 SGHVS and CDR2 FQNEAQ. CDR3 length equals 19 residues.

The chain employs TRBV7-2 and TRBJ2-7; D not resolved. Germline CDR1 reads SGHTA; CDR2 reads FQGNSA. Trimming removed 5 bases from V and 4 bases from J, with 21 bases in between. The CDR3 totals 16 residues. CDR3 nucleotides: TGTGCCAGCAGCCCCAGACTGTTCCCCGCGGTGTACGAGCAGTACTTC. Translation gives CASSPRLFPAVYEQYF.

The rearrangement uses TRBV13 and TRBJ2-1; D is undetermined. The ends were cut back, 6 bases at V and 8 bases at J, with 8 bases in the middle. The CDR3 spans 11 residues. Germline V gives CDR1 PRHDT, CDR2 FYEKMQ (reference sequence). The CDR3 loop reads CASRTSDEQFF. DNA for the CDR3: TGTGCCAGCAGGACGAGCGATGAGCAGTTCTTC.

This chain connects TRBV7-6 to TRBJ2-3; a possible D gene is TRBD2 (6 bases). CDR1 SGHVS and CDR2 FNYEAQ come from the germline V gene. The CDR3 runs to 16 residues. Trimming shortened V by 4 bases and J by 6 bases, and 20 bases separated the two germline ends. The CDR3 reads CASSSEGGTFWDTQYF. The DNA for the CDR3 is TGTGCCAGCAGCTCCGAAGGAGGGACTTTTTGGGATACGCAGTATTTT.

The chain carries TRBV21-1 and TRBJ2-7; TRBD2, the table's D call, lacks a check against the DNA. TRBV21-1 is an annotated pseudogene. CDR3 length equals 15 residues. Written as DNA, the CDR3 is TGTGCCAGCAGCGCCAATCGGGGGAGCTCCTACGAGCAGTACTTC. It specifies CASSANRGSSYEQYF.

The chain combines TRBV7-9 with TRBJ1-1; D may be TRBD1 (6 bases). Trimming removed 5 bases from V and 4 bases from J, with 14 bases in between. The CDR3 is 14 residues long. The germline gives CDR1 SEHNR, CDR2 FQNEAQ (reference sequence). The CDR3, as DNA: TGTGCCAGCAGCCCTTCGACAGGTGCCACTGAAGCTTTCTTT. This encodes CASSPSTGATEAFF. The variable domain in full, with the rest retrieved from reference TRBV7-9 and TRBJ1-1, is DTGVSQNPRHKITKRGQNVTFRCDPISEHNRLYWYRQTLGQGPEFLTYFQNEAQLEKSRLLSDRFSAERPKGSFSTLEIQRTEQGDSAMYLCASSPSTGATEAFFGQGTRLTVV.

The rearrangement links TRBV28 to TRBJ2-7; 8 bases align to TRBD1. Germline V CDR1 and CDR2: MDHEN, SYDVKM. The CDR3 extends over 15 amino acids. Germline trimming cut 5 bases from V and 0 bases from J; bases unmatched to any gene: 6. CDR3 region: CASSGDRPSSYEQYF. In DNA form, the CDR3 reads TGTGCCAGCAGTGGGGACAGGCCGAGCTCCTACGAGCAGTACTTC.

The chain combines TRBV9 with TRBJ2-7; D is unclear. Between the trimmed V and J ends, which lost 0 bases and 0 bases, there was a span of 10 bases. Looked up from germline, CDR1 is SGDLS and CDR2 is YYNGEE. This CDR3 region has 15 residues. The CDR3 nucleotides are TGTGCCAGCAGCGTAGATGGAGAGTTCTCCTACGAGCAGTACTTC. This translates into CASSVDGEFSYEQYF.

V is TRBV28 and J is TRBJ2-3; D is ambiguous. Germline values: CDR1 MDHEN, CDR2 SYDVKM. Trimming took 5 bases from V and 6 from J, leaving 21 bases between them. The CDR3 extends over 16 amino acids. The CDR3 sequence: CASSPRVGEGRDTQYF. CDR3 in DNA: TGTGCCAGCAGTCCCCGGGTTGGGGAAGGTAGGGATACGCAGTATTTT.

The J gene is TRBJ1-1, the V gene TRBV18; the D is unclear. CDR3 size: 13 residues. Germline assignment: CDR1 KGHSH and CDR2 LQKENI. V was clipped by 3 bases and J by 4 bases, with 9 bases between them. The CDR3 DNA sequence: TGTGCCAGCTCACCCGGGGTGGGCACTGAAGCTTTCTTT. Translation: CASSPGVGTEAFF.

This clone appeared a single time. This chain uses TRBV7-9 with TRBJ2-7; D remains ambiguous. The CDR3 totals 12 residues. In germline, CDR1 is SEHNR, CDR2 FQNEAQ (reference sequence). V lost 3 bases and J lost 6, with 9 bases in between. The CDR3 loop reads CASSFPWFEQYF. The CDR3, as DNA: TGTGCCAGCAGCTTCCCTTGGTTCGAGCAGTACTTC.

The chain has TRBV2 and TRBJ2-5; maybe TRBD1 (6 bases). CDR1 SNHLY and CDR2 FYNNEI come from the germline V gene. The CDR3 contains 13 residues. Trimming cost V 4 bases and J 1 base, with 7 bases left between them. In DNA, the CDR3 is TGTGCCAGCAGTGGCAGGGGCCAAGAGACCCAGTACTTC. Translation: CASSGRGQETQYF.

V is TRBV7-6 and J is TRBJ2-7, with D possibly called TRBD1 or TRBD2 (5 bases each). The germline gives CDR1 SGHVS, CDR2 FNYEAQ. Trimming removed 5 bases from V and 0 bases from J, with 14 bases in between. CDR3 length equals 15 residues. This CDR3 is CASSPAGASSYEQYF. DNA for the CDR3: TGTGCCAGCAGCCCCGCCGGGGCCAGCTCCTACGAGCAGTACTTC.

The V call is TRBV5-5, the J call TRBJ1-1; D is unresolved. Germline values: CDR1 SGHKS, CDR2 YYEKEE (reference sequence). The CDR3 runs 17 residues. V was cut by 0 bases and J by 0 bases, with 15 bases left in between. In nucleotides, the CDR3 is TGTGCCAGCAGCTTGGGGCCGCGGCCCACCATGAACACTGAAGCTTTCTTT. This gives the protein CASSLGPRPTMNTEAFF.

V is TRBV19 and J is TRBJ2-2; 11 nucleotides match TRBD2. The germline V gene has CDR1 LNHDA and CDR2 SQIVND (reference sequence). The CDR3 loop spans 19 amino acids. Germline trimming cut 5 bases from V and 1 base from J; bases unmatched to any gene: 12. CDR3 residues: CASSWSLTSGRGNTGELFF. In DNA form, the CDR3 reads TGTGCCAGTAGTTGGAGTCTAACTAGCGGGAGAGGGAACACCGGGGAGCTGTTTTTT.

The V gene is TRBV13, the J gene TRBJ2-5; D might be TRBD1 or TRBD2, each matching 5 bases. This CDR3 has 13 residues. Trimming left V 2 bases short and J 4 bases short, with 8 bases between. CDR1 and CDR2 from the germline V gene are PRHDT and FYEKMQ (reference sequence). The CDR3 is CASSLFGGETQYF. DNA for the CDR3: TGTGCCAGCAGCTTATTTGGGGGAGAGACCCAGTACTTC.

The chain uses TRBV5-1 and TRBJ2-3; unclear D gene. Trimming left V 4 bases short and J 4 bases short, with 13 bases between. The CDR3 length is 14 residues. Per the germline V gene, CDR1 is SGHRS and CDR2 is YFSETQ. The CDR3 nucleotides are TGCGCCAGCAGCGAAGACCCAGGCGCAGATACGCAGTATTTT. It specifies CASSEDPGADTQYF.

CDR3: CASSLEREFNEQYF. The DNA of the CDR3 is TGCGCCAGCAGCTTGGAACGGGAGTTCAACGAGCAGTACTTC. This chain links TRBV4-1 with TRBJ2-7; D might be TRBD2 (6 bases). CDR3 length equals 14 residues. Between the trimmed V and J ends, which lost 5 bases and 5 bases, there was a span of 16 bases. Germline assignment: CDR1 MGHRA and CDR2 YSYEKL.

The rearrangement uses TRBV29-1 and TRBJ1-1; D possibly corresponds to TRBD1 (5 bases). With 6 bases removed from V and 8 bases from J, the gap between germline ends came to 13 bases. The CDR3 runs 11 residues. The germline CDR1 and CDR2 sequences are SQVTM and ANQGSEA. In DNA form, the CDR3 reads TGCAGCGTCCACTCAGGGATGGAAGCTTTCTTT. Translation: CSVHSGMEAFF.

CDR3 loop: CASSPWTSGGGELFF. CDR3 DNA: TGTGCCAGTAGTCCATGGACTAGCGGTGGCGGGGAGCTGTTTTTT. The chain uses TRBV19 and TRBJ2-2, with 10 bases matching TRBD2. Germline V gene data show CDR1 as LNHDA and CDR2 as SQIVND (reference sequence). J lost 7 bases, V lost 5 bases, and 7 bases had no gene match. This CDR3 is 15 amino acids long.

The gene calls are TRBV6-5 and TRBJ1-1, with a possible D match to TRBD1 (5 bases). The V gene's germline CDR1 is MNHEY and CDR2 SVGAGI. V gave up 4 bases and J gave up 0 bases, with 9 bases separating them. This CDR3 contains 14 residues. The CDR3 loop is CASSFRAVNTEAFF. The CDR3 DNA reads TGTGCCAGCAGTTTCAGGGCGGTGAACACTGAAGCTTTCTTT.

The chain carries TRBV6-1 and TRBJ2-2; unclear D gene. The CDR3 runs to 13 residues. With 6 bases removed from V and 4 bases from J, the gap between germline ends came to 9 bases. Germline V gives CDR1 MNHNS, CDR2 SASEGT. The CDR3 DNA reads TGTGCCAGCAGAGATACCTCCACCGGGGAGCTGTTTTTT. Protein product: CASRDTSTGELFF.

This clone was seen ten or more times. This chain links TRBV27 with TRBJ2-7, with a tentative D call TRBD2 (5 bases). Trimming pared 3 bases from V and 0 bases from J, leaving 9 bases between. The CDR3 has 14 amino acids. Germline CDR1 and CDR2: MNHEY and SMNVEV (reference sequence). For the CDR3, the DNA is TGTGCCAGCAGTTTGACCACTAGCTCCTACGAGCAGTACTTC. Its translation is CASSLTTSSYEQYF.